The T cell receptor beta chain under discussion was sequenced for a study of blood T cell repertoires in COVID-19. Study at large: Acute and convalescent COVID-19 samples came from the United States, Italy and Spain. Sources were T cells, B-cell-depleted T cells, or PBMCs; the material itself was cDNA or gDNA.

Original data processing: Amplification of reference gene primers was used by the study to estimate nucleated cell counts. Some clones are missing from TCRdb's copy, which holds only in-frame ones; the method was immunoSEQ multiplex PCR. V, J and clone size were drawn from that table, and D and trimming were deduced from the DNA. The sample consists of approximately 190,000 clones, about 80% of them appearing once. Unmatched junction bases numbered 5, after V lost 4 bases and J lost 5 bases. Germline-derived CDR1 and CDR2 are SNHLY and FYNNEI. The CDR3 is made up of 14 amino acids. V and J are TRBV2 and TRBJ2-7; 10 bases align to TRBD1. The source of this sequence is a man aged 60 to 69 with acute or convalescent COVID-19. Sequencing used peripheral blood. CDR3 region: CASSGQGALNEQYF. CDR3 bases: TGTGCCAGCAGTGGACAGGGGGCTTTGAACGAGCAGTACTTC.